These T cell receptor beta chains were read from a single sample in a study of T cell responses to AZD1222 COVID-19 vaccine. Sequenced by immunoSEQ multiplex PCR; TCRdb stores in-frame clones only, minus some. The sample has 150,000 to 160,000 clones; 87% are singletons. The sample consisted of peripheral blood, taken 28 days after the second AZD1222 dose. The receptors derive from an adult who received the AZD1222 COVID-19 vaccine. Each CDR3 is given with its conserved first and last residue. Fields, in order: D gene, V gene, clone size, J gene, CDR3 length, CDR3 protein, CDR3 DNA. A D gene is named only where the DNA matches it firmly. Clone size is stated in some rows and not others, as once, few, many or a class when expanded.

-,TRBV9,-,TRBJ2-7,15,CASSVGAGNSYEQYF,TGTGCCAGCAGCGTAGGGGCAGGAAATTCCTACGAGCAGTACTTC
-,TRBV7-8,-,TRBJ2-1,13,CASSLDRNNEQFF,TGTGCCAGCAGCTTAGACAGAAACAATGAGCAGTTCTTC
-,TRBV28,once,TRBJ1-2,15,CASSVGGVRSYGYTF,TGTGCCAGCAGTGTGGGGGGCGTCCGTTCCTATGGCTACACCTTC
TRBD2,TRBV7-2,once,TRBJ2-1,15,CASTKGREAYNEQFF,TGTGCCAGCACCAAGGGGCGGGAGGCCTACAATGAGCAGTTCTTC
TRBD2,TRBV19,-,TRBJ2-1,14,CASEREGPEVKQFF,TGTGCCAGTGAGAGGGAGGGCCCGGAGGTTAAGCAGTTCTTC
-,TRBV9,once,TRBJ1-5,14,CASSATGQNQPQHF,TGTGCCAGCAGCGCCACCGGACAGAATCAGCCCCAGCATTTT
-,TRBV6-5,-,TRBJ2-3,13,CASSQAYTDTQYF,TGTGCCAGCAGCCAAGCCTACACAGATACGCAGTATTTT
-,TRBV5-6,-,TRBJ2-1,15,CASSSWDFTYNEQFF,TGTGCCAGCAGCTCCTGGGACTTTACCTACAATGAGCAGTTCTTC
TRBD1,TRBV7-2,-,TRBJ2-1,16,CASSSSTGGGHNEQFF,TGTGCCAGCAGCTCATCGACAGGGGGCGGGCACAATGAGCAGTTCTTC
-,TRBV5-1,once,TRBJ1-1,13,CASSLNTNTEAFF,TGCGCCAGCAGCTTGAACACGAACACTGAAGCTTTCTTT
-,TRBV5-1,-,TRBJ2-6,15,CASSLDGSGANVLTF,TGCGCCAGCAGCTTGGACGGCTCTGGGGCCAACGTCCTGACTTTC
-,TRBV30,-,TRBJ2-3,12,CAWSLGLRGQYF,TGTGCCTGGAGCTTGGGGTTGAGGGGGCAGTATTTT